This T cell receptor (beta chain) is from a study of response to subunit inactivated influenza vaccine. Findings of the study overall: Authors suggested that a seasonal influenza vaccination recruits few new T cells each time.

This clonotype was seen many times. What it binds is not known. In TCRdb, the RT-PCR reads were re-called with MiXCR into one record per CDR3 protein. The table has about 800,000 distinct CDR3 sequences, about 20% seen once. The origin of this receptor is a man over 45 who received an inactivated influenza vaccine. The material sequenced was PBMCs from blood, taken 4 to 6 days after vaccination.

In DNA form, the CDR3 reads TGTGCCAGCAGCTTAGGGACAACCTACAATGAGCAGTTCTTC. Residues: CASSLGTTYNEQFF. The chain joins TRBV7-2 to TRBJ2-1, with D possibly TRBD1 on 5 matching bases. This CDR3 comprises 14 residues. Germline assignment: CDR1 SGHTA and CDR2 FQGNSA. Deletions cut 1 base from V and 2 bases from J, with 6 bases between.